This TCR beta chain was sequenced during a study of blood T cells in healthy people across ages (dated by TCRdb to the mid-2010s). Looking at the study overall: Template switching captured roughly one uniquely barcoded TCR beta cDNA molecule per two T cells in model experiments. To track age-related changes in TCR beta repertoire diversity, the study relied on deep sequencing normalized with unique cDNA molecular identifiers. The donors were divided into four age groups: young (average approximately 16 years), middle-aged (roughly 40), aged (about 61) and long-lived (roughly 82). Donors of different ages were randomly distributed across sequencing lanes to avoid experimental bias. The study analyzed two additional independent replicas of 1 million unique cDNA reads from the same blood draw for two donors, one aged 18 to 29 and one aged 80 or older.

Overall study outcomes, separate from this receptor: The percentage of naive T cells measured by flow cytometry correlated strongly with observed TCR beta diversity. Observed TCR beta diversity per million T cells fell roughly linearly with age, and a significant reduction was already apparent by age about 43. The long-lived group showed more naive CD4+ T cells, fewer expanded clones and increased TCR diversity than the aged group, suggesting age selection. Conclusive comparison of naive and antigen-experienced compartments was prevented by the profiling of bulk unsorted PBMCs. Donor CMV infection status was unknown, potentially confounding age-related changes in expanded clonotypes. Estimates of total diversity from one million sequenced T cells were regarded as lower bounds and underestimates.

The library was made by 5' RACE. Instrument used: Illumina HiSeq 2500. The second PCR ran for about 6 to 12 cycles and used a J-beta primer mix along with a sample-barcoded 5' primer. A template-switch 5' adaptor carrying 12 random nucleotides introduced a unique molecular identifier onto each TCR beta cDNA molecule. At least 3 million CDR3-containing paired-end reads were obtained from each sample. The Mint cDNA synthesis kit, primed by a TRBC-specific oligonucleotide, was used to synthesize first-strand cDNA from all RNA. Following uracil-DNA glycosylase treatment, a first 18-cycle PCR with universal primers M1SS and BC2_uni_R was performed on all cDNA. The source study handled its data this way. Each sample was normalized by randomly selecting 1 million high-quality reads, each carrying a distinct molecular identifier. Instead of being binned into consensus sequences, reads that shared molecular identifiers were thrown out. MiTCR, with a Q25 quality threshold and the strictest error-elimination algorithm, was used for CDR3 identification, clonotype clustering and error correction. A nonparametric unseen species model with Euler transformation was used to estimate a lower bound on total TCR beta diversity. In-frame beta chains were kept once TCRdb had trimmed the public reads at Q25 with fastp and called clones with MiXCR. For every CDR3 protein sequence, its rows merge into one entry that carries the most common genes and DNA. None of the V and J calls come from the authors' own analysis; TCRdb made them. For this sample the table gives hundreds of thousands of distinct CDR3 sequences, of which around 26% were detected only once. The ten most abundant clones make up roughly a sixth of the sample.

A note on this clonotype: Its antigen is currently not known. No base quality information exists; no much larger clone differs at one position.

Systemically healthy Caucasian individuals from Russia, 35 to 40 in total and aged about 6 to 100 years, were included as donors. Ten milliliters of peripheral blood were drawn from each donor into EDTA-treated Vacutainer tubes. Ficoll-Paque density-gradient centrifugation was used to isolate PBMCs, with at least 7 million obtained per sample. Total RNA was extracted from PBMCs with Trizol reagent, with at least 5 micrograms obtained per sample. The percentages of naive CD45RAhigh/CD27high T cells were determined by flow cytometry on a PBMC aliquot from every donor. V and J are trimmed by 4 bases and 0 bases, and the gene matches miss 13 bases of the junction. From its cysteine to its phenylalanine, the CDR3 spans 18 amino acids. Of all the DNA, just the CDR3 is kept, 54 bases in frame from base 1. Based on the germline V gene (reference sequence), the CDR1 and CDR2 sequences are LNHDA and SQIVND.

This sequence was found in a woman aged 80 or older in good health. The chain couples TRBV19 to TRBJ2-3; 7 bases in the middle match TRBD2. Sequencing used blood. The DNA reads as follows: TGTGCCAGTAGTAGGAGCCCTCGGGCTAGCGGTAGCACAGATACGCAGTATTTT. It is translated as CASSRSPRASGSTDTQYF. The reference TRBV19 and TRBJ2-3 proteins fill in what lies around the CDR3, so the full variable domain reads DGGITQSPKYLFRKEGQNVTLSCEQNLNHDAMYWYRQDPGQGLRLIYYSQIVNDFQKGDIAEGYSVSREKKESFPLTVTSAQKNPTAFYLCASSRSPRASGSTDTQYFGPGTRLTVL.